This T cell receptor (beta chain) emerged from a study of T cells in Graves' hyperthyroidism and ophthalmopathy. Study conclusions and caveats: Most thyroid clonotypes that were expanded above 0.001 also turned up in blood. For ophthalmopathy, model prediction preceded onset by a median roughly 6.2 months.

In its sample, this clonotype was seen many times. Its target is not known. There were TCR beta CDR3 regions amplified from RNA transcripts. RT-PCR in the first round (using the HTBI primer set) targeted the TCR CDR3. TCRdb independently ran MiXCR on the multiplex PCR reads; one entry per CDR3 protein. The table shows some 600,000 distinct CDR3 sequences, with 14% occurring only once. Diagnoses rested on clinical symptoms, serum thyroxine and TRAb, thyroid ultrasound and orbital computed tomography. The clonotype originates from a woman aged 30 to 39 with Graves' hyperthyroidism that later progressed to Graves' ophthalmopathy. Sample: blood.

CDR3 bases: TGTGCCAGCAGCTTACGTCATAGCGGAGCCTTTAATGAGCAGTTCTTC. Translating it yields CASSLRHSGAFNEQFF. The gene calls are TRBV13 and TRBJ2-1, with D perhaps matching TRBD2 (6 bases). Trimming removed 2 bases at V and 7 bases at J, with 18 bases between. The germline V gene has CDR1 PRHDT and CDR2 FYEKMQ (reference sequence). This CDR3 region has 16 residues.